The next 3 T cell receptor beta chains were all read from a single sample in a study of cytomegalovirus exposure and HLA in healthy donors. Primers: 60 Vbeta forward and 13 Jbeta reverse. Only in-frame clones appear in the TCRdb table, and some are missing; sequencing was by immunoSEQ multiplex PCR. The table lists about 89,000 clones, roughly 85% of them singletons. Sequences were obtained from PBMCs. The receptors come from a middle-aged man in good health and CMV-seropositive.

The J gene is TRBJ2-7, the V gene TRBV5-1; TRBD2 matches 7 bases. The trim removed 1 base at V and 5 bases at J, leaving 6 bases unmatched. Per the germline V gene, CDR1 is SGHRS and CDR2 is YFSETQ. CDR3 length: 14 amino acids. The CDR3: CASSLLGGGDEQYF. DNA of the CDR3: TGCGCCAGCAGCTTGTTGGGGGGGGGAGACGAGCAGTACTTC. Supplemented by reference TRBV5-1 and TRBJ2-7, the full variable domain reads KAGVTQTPRYLIKTRGQQVTLSCSPISGHRSVSWYQQTPGQGLQFLFEYFSETQRNKGNFPGRFSGRQFSNSRSEMNVSTLELGDSALYLCASSLLGGGDEQYFGPGTRLTVT.

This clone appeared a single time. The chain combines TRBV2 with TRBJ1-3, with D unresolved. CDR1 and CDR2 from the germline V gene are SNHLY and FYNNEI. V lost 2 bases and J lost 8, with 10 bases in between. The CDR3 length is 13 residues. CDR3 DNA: TGTGCCAGCAGTGAATCGGGGATATACACCATATATTTT. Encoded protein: CASSESGIYTIYF.

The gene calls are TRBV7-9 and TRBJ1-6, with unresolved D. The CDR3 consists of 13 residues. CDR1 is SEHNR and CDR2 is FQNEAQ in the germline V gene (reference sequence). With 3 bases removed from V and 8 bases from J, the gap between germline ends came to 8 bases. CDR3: CASSFGSDSPLHF. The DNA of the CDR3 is TGTGCCAGCAGCTTTGGTAGTGATTCACCCCTCCACTTT.